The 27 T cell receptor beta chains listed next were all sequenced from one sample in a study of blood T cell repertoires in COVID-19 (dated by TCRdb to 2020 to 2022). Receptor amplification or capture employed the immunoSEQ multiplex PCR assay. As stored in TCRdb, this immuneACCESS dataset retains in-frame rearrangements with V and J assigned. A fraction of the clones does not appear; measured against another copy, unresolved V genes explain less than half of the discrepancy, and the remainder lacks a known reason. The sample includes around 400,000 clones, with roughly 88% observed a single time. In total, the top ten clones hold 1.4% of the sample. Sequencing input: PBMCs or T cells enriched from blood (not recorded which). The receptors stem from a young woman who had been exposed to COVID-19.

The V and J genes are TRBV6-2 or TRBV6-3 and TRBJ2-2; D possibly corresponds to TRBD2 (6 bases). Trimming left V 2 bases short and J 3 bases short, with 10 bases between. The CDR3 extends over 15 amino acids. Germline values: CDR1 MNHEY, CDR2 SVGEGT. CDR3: CASSYGGGYTGELFF. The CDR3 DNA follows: TGTGCCAGCAGTTACGGAGGAGGGTACACCGGGGAGCTGTTTTTT.

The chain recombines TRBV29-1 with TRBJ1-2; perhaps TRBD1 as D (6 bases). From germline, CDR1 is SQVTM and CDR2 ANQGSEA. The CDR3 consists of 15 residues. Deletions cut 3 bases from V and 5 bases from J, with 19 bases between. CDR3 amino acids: CSVENRVGLQYGYTF. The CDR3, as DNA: TGCAGCGTTGAGAACAGGGTGGGGCTCCAATATGGCTACACCTTC.

The CDR3 coding sequence is TGTGCCAGCAGTGACTCGAGGCTCTCGGATACGCAGTATTTT. Translated, it gives CASSDSRLSDTQYF. This rearrangement joins TRBV6-4 to TRBJ2-3; D is unclear. The germline V gene encodes CDR1 MRHNA and CDR2 SNTAGT. The CDR3 length is 14 residues. V shed 0 bases and J shed 6 bases, with 10 bases lying between them.

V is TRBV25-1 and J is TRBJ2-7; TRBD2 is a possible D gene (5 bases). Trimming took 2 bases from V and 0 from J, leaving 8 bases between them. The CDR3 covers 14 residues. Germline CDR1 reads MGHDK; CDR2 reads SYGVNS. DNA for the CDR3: TGTGCCAGCAGTGAACTGGGAGACTCCTACGAGCAGTACTTC. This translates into CASSELGDSYEQYF.

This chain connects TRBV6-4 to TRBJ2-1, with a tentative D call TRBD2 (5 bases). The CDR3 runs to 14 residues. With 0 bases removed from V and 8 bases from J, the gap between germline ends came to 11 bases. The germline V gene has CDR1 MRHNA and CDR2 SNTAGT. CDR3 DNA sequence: TGTGCCAGCAGTGACTCGACTATGTCCCATGAGCAGTTCTTC. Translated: CASSDSTMSHEQFF.

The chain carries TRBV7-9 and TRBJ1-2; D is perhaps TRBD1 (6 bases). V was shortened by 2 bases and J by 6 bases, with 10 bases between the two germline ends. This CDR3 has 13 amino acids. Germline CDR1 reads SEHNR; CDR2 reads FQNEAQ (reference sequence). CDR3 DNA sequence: TGTGCCAGCAGCTTACCCAGGGGCGATGGCTACACCTTC. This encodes CASSLPRGDGYTF. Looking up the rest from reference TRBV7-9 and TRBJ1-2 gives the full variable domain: DTGVSQNPRHKITKRGQNVTFRCDPISEHNRLYWYRQTLGQGPEFLTYFQNEAQLEKSRLLSDRFSAERPKGSFSTLEIQRTEQGDSAMYLCASSLPRGDGYTFGSGTRLTVV.

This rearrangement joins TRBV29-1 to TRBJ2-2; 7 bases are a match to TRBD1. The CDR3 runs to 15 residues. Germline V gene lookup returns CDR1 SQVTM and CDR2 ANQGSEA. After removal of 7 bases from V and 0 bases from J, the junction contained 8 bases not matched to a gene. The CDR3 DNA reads TGCAGCGCCGAGGATAGGGGGCCGAACACCGGGGAGCTGTTTTTT. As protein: CSAEDRGPNTGELFF.

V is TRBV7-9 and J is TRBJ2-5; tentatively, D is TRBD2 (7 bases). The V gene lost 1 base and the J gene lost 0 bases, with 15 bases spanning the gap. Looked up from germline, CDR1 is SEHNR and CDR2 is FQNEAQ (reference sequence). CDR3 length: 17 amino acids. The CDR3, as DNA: TGTGCCAGCAGCTTAGTAGGTGCGGGGGCTTACCAAGAGACCCAGTACTTC. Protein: CASSLVGAGAYQETQYF.

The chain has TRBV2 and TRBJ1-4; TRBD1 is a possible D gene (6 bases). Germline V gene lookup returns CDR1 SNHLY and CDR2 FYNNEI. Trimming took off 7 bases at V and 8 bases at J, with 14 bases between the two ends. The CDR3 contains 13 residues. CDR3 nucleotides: TGTGCCAGCAACTCACAGGGAGGGGAAAAACTGTTTTTT. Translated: CASNSQGGEKLFF. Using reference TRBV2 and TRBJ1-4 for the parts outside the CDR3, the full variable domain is EPEVTQTPSHQVTQMGQEVILRCVPISNHLYFYWYRQILGQKVEFLVSFYNNEISEKSEIFDDQFSVERPDGSNFTLKIRSTKLEDSAMYFCASNSQGGEKLFFGSGTQLSVL.

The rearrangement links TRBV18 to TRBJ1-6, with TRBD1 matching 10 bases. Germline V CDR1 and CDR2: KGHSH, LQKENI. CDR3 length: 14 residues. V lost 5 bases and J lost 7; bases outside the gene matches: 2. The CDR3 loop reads CASSEGQGNSPLHF. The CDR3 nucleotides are TGTGCCAGCTCAGAGGGACAGGGGAATTCACCCCTCCACTTT.

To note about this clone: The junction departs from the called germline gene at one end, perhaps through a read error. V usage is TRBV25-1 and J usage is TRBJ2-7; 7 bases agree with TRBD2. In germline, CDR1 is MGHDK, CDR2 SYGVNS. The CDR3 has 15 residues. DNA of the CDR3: TGTGCCAGCAGTGAATATCAGGTTGTAGCGCGGGAGATCCTCTTC. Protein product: CASSEYQVVAREILF.

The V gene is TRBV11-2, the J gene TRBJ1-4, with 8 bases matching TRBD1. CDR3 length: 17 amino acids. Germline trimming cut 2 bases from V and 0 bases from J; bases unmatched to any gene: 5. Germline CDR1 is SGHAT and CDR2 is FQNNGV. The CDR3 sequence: CASSLWTGTSTNEKLFF. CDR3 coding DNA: TGTGCCAGCAGCTTATGGACAGGGACGTCAACTAATGAAAAACTGTTTTTT.

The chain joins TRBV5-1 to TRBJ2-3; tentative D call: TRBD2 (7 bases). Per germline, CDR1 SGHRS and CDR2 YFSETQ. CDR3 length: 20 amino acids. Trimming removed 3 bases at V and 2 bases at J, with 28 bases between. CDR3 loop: CASSSMGGDISDFSTDTQYF. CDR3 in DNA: TGCGCCAGCAGCTCCATGGGGGGGGACATATCCGATTTTTCCACAGATACGCAGTATTTT.

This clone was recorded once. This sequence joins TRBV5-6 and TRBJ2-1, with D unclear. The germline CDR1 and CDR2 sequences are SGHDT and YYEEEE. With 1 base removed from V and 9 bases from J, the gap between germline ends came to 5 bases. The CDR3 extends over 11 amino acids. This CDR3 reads CASSLIREQFF. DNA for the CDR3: TGTGCCAGCAGCTTGATCCGTGAGCAGTTCTTC.

CDR3 protein: CASSRTGVRNEQYF. CDR3 coding DNA: TGCGCCAGCAGTCGGACAGGGGTACGAAACGAGCAGTACTTC. The rearrangement joins TRBV23-1 to TRBJ2-7, with TRBD1 matching over 9 bases. TRBV23-1 carries the ORF label, with uncertain function. V lost 4 bases and J lost 5; bases outside the gene matches: 6. The CDR3 totals 14 residues.

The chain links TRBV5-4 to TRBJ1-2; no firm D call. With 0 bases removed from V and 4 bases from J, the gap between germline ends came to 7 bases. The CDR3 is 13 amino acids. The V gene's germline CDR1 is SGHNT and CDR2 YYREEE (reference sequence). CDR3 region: CASSLGISYGYTF. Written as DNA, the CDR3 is TGTGCCAGCAGCTTGGGCATTAGCTATGGCTACACCTTC.

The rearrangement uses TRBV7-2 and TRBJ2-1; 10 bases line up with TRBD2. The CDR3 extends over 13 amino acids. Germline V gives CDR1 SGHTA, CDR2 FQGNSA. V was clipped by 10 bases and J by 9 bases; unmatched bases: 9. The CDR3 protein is CATQRGGEVEQFF. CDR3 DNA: TGTGCCACCCAGCGGGGGGGGGAAGTTGAGCAGTTCTTC.

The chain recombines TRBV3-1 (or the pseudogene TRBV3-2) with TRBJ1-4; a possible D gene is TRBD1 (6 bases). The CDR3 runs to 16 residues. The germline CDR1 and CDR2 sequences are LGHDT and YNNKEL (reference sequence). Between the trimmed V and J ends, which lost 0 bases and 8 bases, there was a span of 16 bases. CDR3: CASSQDFTGKVEKLFF. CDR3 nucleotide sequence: TGTGCCAGCAGCCAAGATTTTACAGGGAAGGTCGAAAAACTGTTTTTT.

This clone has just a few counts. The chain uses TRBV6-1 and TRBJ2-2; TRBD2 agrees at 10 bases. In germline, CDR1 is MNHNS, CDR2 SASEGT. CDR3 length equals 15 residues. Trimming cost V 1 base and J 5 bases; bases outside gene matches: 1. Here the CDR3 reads CASSEVGLATGELFF. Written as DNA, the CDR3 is TGTGCCAGCAGTGAAGTGGGACTAGCGACCGGGGAGCTGTTTTTT.

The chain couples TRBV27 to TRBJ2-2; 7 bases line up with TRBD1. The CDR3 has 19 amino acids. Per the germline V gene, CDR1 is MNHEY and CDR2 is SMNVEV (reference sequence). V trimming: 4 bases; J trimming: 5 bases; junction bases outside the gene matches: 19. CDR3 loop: CASSSPWDSRRQGTGELFF. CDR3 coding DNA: TGTGCCAGCAGTTCCCCCTGGGACAGCCGAAGACAAGGGACCGGGGAGCTGTTTTTT.

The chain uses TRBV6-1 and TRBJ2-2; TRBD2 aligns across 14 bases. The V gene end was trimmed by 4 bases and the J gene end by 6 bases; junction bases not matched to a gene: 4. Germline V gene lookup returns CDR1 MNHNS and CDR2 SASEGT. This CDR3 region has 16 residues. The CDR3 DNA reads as TGTGCCAGCAGTGGACTAGCGGGAGGGCCGGCCGGGGAGCTGTTTTTT. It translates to CASSGLAGGPAGELFF.

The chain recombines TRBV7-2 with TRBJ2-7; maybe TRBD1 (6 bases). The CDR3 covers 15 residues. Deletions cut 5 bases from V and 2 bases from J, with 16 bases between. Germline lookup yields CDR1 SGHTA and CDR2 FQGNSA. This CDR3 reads CASSPQGTSTYEQYF. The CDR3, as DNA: TGTGCCAGCAGCCCCCAGGGGACCTCTACCTACGAGCAGTACTTC.

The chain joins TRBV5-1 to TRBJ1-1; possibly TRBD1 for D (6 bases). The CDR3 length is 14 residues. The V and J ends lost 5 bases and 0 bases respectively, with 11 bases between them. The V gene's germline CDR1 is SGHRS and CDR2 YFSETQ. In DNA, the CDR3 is TGCGCCAGCAGTAGGACAGAAATGAACACTGAAGCTTTCTTT. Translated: CASSRTEMNTEAFF.

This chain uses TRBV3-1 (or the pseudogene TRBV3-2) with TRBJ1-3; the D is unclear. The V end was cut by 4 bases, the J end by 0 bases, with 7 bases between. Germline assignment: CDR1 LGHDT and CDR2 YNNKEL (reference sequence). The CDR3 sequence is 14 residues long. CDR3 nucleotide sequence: TGTGCCAGCAGCCTCCCCAGCTCTGGAAACACCATATATTTT. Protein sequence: CASSLPSSGNTIYF.

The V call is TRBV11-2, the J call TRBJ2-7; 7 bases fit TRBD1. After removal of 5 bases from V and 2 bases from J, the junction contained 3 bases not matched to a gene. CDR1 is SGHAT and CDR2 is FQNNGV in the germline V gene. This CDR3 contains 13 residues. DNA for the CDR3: TGTGCCAGCAGCCCGGGGACAGCCTACGAGCAGTACTTC. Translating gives CASSPGTAYEQYF.

This CDR3 reads CATLDRDQNTGELFF. In nucleotides, the CDR3 is TGTGCCACTTTGGACAGGGACCAAAACACCGGGGAGCTGTTTTTT. The chain links TRBV2 to TRBJ2-2, with 8 bases lining up with TRBD1. This CDR3 comprises 15 residues. J gave up 2 bases and V 10 bases, and 9 bases lay outside the gene matches. From germline, CDR1 is SNHLY and CDR2 FYNNEI.

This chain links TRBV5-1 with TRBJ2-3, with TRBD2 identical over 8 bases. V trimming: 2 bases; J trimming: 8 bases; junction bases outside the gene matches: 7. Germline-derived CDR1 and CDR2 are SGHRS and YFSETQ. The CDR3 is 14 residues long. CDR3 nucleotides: TGCGCCAGCAGCTTAGGGACTAGGGTGGGTACGCAGTATTTT. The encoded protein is CASSLGTRVGTQYF.